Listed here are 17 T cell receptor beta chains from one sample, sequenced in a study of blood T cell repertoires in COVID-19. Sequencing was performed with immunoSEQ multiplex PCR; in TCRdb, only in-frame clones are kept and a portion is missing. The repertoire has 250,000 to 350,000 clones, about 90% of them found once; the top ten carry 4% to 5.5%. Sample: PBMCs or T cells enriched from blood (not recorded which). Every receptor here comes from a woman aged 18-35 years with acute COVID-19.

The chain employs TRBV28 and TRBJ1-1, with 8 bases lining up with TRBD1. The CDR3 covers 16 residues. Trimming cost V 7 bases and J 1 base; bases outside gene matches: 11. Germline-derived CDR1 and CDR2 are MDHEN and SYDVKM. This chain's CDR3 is CASTLPTGVGNTEAFF. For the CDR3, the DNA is TGTGCCAGCACCCTCCCGACAGGGGTAGGGAACACTGAAGCTTTCTTT.

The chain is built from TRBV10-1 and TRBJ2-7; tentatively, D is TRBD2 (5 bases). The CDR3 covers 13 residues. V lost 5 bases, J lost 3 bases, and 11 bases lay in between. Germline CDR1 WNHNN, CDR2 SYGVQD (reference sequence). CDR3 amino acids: CASSPGLLYEQYF. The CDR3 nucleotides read TGCGCCAGCAGTCCTGGACTCCTCTACGAGCAGTACTTC.

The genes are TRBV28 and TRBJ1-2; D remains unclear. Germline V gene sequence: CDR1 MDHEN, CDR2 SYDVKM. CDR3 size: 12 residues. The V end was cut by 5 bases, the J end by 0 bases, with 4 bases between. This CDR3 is CASSLTNYGYTF. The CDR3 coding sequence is TGTGCCAGCAGTCTTACTAACTATGGCTACACCTTC.

The CDR3 coding sequence is TGTGCCAGCAGTTTCATGAGGTCTGGGCAGTTCTTC. It encodes CASSFMRSGQFF. The genes are TRBV28 and TRBJ2-1; the D is unclear. This CDR3 has 12 residues. The V and J ends lost 3 bases and 12 bases respectively, with 12 bases between them. Per germline, CDR1 MDHEN and CDR2 SYDVKM.

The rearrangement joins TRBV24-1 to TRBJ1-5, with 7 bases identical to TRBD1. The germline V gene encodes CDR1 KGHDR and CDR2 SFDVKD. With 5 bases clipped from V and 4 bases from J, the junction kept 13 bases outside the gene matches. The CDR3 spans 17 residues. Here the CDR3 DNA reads TGTGCCACCAGTGCCTCATCCCGACAGGGATCGAATCAGCCCCAGCATTTT. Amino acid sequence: CATSASSRQGSNQPQHF.

CDR3 region: CASSFNPGQGLDEQYF. The CDR3 region has the DNA TGTGCCAGCAGCTTCAATCCGGGACAGGGGTTAGACGAGCAGTACTTC. The rearrangement links TRBV11-2 to TRBJ2-7, with TRBD1 identical over 10 bases. There are 16 residues in the CDR3. J lost 5 bases, V lost 3 bases, and 10 bases had no gene match. Germline V gives CDR1 SGHAT, CDR2 FQNNGV.

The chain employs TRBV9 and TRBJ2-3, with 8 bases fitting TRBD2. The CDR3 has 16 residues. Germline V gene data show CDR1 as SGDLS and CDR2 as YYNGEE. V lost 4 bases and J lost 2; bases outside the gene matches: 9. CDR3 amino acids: CASSPPSGRITDTQYF. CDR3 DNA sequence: TGTGCCAGCAGCCCCCCGAGCGGGAGAATCACAGATACGCAGTATTTT.

The CDR3 DNA reads as TGCGCCAGCAGCCATTTAGCAGGGGGCACTGAAGCTTTCTTT. This translates into CASSHLAGGTEAFF. The chain links TRBV4-1 to TRBJ1-1; 7 positions agree with TRBD1. The CDR3 consists of 14 residues. Germline trimming cut 3 bases from V and 4 bases from J; bases unmatched to any gene: 5. Germline V CDR1 and CDR2: MGHRA, YSYEKL.

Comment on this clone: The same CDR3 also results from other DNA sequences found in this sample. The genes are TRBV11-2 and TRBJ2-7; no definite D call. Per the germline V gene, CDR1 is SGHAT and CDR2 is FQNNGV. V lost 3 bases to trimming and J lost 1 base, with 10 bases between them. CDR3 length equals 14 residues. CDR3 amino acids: CASSFNMASYEQYF. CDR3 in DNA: TGTGCCAGCAGCTTTAACATGGCATCCTACGAGCAGTACTTC.

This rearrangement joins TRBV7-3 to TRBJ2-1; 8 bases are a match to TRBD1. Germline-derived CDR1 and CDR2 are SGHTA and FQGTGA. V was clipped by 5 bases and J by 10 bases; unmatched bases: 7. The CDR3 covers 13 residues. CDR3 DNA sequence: TGTGCCAGCAGCGCCCCAGGGGGCGAGGAGCAGTTCTTC. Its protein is CASSAPGGEEQFF.

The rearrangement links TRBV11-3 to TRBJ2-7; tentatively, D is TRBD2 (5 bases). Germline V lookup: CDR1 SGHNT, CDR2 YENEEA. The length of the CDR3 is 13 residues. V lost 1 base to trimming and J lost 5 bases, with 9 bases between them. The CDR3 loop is CASSLVPGNEQYF. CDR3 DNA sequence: TGTGCCAGCAGCTTAGTCCCGGGGAACGAGCAGTACTTC.

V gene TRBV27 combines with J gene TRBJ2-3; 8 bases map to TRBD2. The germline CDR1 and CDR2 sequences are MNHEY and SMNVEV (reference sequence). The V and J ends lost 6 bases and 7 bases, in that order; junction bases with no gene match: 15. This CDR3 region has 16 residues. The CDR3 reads CASRTSVGGGQNTQYF. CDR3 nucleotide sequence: TGTGCCAGCAGGACTAGCGTCGGAGGTGGTCAAAATACGCAGTATTTT.

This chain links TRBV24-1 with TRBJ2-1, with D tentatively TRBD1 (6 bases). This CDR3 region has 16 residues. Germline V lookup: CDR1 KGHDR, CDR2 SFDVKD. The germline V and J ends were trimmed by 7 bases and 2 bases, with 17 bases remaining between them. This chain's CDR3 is CATRPRGGEAYNEQFF. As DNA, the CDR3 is TGTGCCACCAGACCCAGAGGGGGAGAAGCCTACAATGAGCAGTTCTTC.

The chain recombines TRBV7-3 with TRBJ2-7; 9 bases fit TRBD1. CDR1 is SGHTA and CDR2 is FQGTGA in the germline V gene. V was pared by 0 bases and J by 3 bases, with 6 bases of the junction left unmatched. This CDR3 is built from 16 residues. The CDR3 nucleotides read TGTGCCAGCAGCTTAACTGGACAGGGGAGAATCTACGAGCAGTACTTC. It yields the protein CASSLTGQGRIYEQYF.

CDR3 nucleotides: TGTGCCAGCAGCCCCTCGTCGGGAGGGTTTTACGAGCAGTACTTC. It codes for CASSPSSGGFYEQYF. V and J are TRBV7-3 and TRBJ2-7, with 8 bases aligning to TRBD2. J lost 4 bases, V lost 5 bases, and 10 bases had no gene match. Germline assignment: CDR1 SGHTA and CDR2 FQGTGA. The CDR3 contains 15 residues. Using reference TRBV7-3 and TRBJ2-7 for the parts outside the CDR3, the full variable domain is GAGVSQTPSNKVTEKGKYVELRCDPISGHTALYWYRQSLGQGPEFLIYFQGTGAADDSGLPNDRFFAVRPEGSVSTLKIQRTERGDSAVYLCASSPSSGGFYEQYFGPGTRLTVT.

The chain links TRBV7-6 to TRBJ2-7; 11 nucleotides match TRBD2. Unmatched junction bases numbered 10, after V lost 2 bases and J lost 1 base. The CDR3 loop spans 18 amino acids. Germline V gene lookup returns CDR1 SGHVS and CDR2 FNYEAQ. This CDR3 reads CASSLRLAGIGLSYEQYF. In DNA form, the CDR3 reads TGTGCCAGCAGCTTAAGACTAGCGGGAATCGGCCTATCCTACGAGCAGTACTTC.

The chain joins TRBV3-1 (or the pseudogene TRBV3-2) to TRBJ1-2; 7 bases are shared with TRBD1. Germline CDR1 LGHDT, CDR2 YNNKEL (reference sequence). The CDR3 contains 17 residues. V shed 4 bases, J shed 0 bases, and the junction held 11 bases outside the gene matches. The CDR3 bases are TGTGCCAGCAGCCCCCGCTTGGGACAGCCAACTAACTATGGCTACACCTTC. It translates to CASSPRLGQPTNYGYTF.